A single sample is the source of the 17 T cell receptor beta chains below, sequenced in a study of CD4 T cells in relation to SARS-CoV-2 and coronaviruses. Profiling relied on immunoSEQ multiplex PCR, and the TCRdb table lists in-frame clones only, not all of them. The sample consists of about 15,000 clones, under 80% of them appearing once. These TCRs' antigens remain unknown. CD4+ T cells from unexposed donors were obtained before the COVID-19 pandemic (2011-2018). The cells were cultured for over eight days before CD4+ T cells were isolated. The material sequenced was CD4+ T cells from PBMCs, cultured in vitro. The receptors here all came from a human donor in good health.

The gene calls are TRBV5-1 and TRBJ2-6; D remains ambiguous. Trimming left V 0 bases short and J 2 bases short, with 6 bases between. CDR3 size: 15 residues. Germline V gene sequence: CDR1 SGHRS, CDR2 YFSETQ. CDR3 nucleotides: TGCGCCAGCAGCTTGGAAACTACTGGGGCCAACGTCCTGACTTTC. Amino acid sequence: CASSLETTGANVLTF.

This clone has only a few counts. This CDR3 reads CASSSRSGGALGGYTF. DNA for the CDR3: TGTGCCAGCAGTTCGAGAAGTGGGGGGGCCTTGGGTGGCTACACCTTC. The chain carries TRBV27 and TRBJ1-2, with a tentative D call TRBD1 (6 bases). Per the germline V gene, CDR1 is MNHEY and CDR2 is SMNVEV (reference sequence). Trimming stripped 4 bases from V and 7 bases from J, with 22 bases between. The length of the CDR3 is 16 residues.

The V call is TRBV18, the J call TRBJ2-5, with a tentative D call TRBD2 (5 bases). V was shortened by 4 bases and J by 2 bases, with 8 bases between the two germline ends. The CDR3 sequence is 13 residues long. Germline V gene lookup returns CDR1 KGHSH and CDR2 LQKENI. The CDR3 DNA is TGTGCCAGCTCACAGGGCGGGCAAGAGACCCAGTACTTC. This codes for CASSQGGQETQYF.

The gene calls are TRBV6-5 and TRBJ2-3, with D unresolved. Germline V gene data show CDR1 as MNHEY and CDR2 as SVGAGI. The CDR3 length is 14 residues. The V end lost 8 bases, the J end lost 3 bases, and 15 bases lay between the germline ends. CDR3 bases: TGTGCCAGCTCCCGATCGACCAGGACAGATACGCAGTATTTT. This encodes CASSRSTRTDTQYF.

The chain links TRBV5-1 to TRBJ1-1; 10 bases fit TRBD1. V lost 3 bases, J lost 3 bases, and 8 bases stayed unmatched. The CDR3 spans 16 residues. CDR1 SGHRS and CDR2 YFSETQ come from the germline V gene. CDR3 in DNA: TGCGCCAGCAGCTCCTCCGGACAGGGGGACTACACTGAAGCTTTCTTT. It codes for CASSSSGQGDYTEAFF.

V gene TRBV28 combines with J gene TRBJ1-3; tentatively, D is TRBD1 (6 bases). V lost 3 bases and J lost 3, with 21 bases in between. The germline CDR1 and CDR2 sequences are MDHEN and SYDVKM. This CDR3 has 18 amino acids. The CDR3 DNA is TGTGCCAGCAGTTTTATGGGTCTCGGGACAAGGAGTGGAAACACCATATATTTT. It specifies CASSFMGLGTRSGNTIYF.

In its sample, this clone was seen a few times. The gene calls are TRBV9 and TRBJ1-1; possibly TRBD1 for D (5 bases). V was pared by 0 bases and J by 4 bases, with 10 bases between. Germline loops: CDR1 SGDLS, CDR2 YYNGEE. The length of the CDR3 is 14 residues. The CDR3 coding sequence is TGTGCCAGCAGCGTAGGGGGGAGACCCACTGAAGCTTTCTTT. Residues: CASSVGGRPTEAFF.

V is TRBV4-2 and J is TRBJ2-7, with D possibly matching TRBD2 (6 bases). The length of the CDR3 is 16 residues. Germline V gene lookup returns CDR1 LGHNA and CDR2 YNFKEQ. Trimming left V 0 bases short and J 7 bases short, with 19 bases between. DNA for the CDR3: TGTGCCAGCAGCCAAGAATGGAGGGAATGGTCGTGGGAGCAGTACTTC. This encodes CASSQEWREWSWEQYF.

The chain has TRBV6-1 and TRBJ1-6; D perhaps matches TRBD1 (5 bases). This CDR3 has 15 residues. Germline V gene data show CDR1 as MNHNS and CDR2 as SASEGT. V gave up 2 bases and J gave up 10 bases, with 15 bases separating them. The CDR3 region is CASSEPGFVGSPLHF. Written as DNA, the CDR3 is TGTGCCAGCAGTGAACCAGGGTTCGTGGGCTCACCCCTCCACTTT.

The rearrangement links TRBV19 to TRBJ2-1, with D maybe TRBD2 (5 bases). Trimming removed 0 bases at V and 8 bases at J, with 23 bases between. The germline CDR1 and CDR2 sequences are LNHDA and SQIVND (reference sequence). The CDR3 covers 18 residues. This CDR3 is CASSIETRTDWFGDEQFF. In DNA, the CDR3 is TGTGCCAGTAGTATAGAGACCCGGACGGACTGGTTCGGCGATGAGCAGTTCTTC.

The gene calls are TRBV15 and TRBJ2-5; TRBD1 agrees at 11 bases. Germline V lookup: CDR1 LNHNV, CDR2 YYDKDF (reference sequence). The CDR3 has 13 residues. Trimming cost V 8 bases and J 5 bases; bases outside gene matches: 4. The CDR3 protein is CATGGDRGETQYF. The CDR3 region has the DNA TGTGCCACCGGAGGGGACAGGGGGGAGACCCAGTACTTC.

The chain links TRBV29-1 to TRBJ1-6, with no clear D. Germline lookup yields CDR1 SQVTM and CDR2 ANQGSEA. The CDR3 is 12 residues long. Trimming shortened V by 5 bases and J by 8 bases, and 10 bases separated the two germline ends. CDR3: CSVKLGDSPLHF. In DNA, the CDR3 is TGCAGCGTTAAACTCGGGGATTCACCCCTCCACTTT.

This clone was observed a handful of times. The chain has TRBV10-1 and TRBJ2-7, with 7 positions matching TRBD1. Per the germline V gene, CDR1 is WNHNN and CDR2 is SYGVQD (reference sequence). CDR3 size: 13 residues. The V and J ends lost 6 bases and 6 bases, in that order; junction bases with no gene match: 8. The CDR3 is CASSGTVGGEQYF. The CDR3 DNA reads TGCGCCAGCAGCGGGACAGTGGGTGGCGAGCAGTACTTC.

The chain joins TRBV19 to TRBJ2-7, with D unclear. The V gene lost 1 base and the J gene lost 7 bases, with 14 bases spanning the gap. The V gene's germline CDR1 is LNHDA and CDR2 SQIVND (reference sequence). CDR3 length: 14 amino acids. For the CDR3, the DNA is TGTGCCAGTAGTATAGCCCACTTGTCGTCAGAGCAGTACTTC. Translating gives CASSIAHLSSEQYF.

The CDR3 DNA reads as TGTGCCAGCAGTTTAAACAGGAAAGATTTCTTT. It specifies CASSLNRKDFF. This chain joins TRBV28 and TRBJ1-1; D may be TRBD1 (5 bases). This CDR3 is built from 11 residues. Germline values: CDR1 MDHEN, CDR2 SYDVKM. The V end lost 2 bases, the J end lost 13 bases, and 11 bases lay between the germline ends.

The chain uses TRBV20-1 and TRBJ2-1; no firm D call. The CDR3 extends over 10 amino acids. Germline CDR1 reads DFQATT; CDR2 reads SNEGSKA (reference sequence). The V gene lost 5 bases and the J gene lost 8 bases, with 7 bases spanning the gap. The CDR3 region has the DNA TGCAGTGCTGCACAGTATGAGCAGTTCTTC. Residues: CSAAQYEQFF.

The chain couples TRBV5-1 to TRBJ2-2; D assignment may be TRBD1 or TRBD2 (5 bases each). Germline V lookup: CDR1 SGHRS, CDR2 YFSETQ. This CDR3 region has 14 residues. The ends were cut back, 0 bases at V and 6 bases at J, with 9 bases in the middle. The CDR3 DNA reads TGCGCCAGCAGCTTGGCTGGGGGAGCCGGGGAGCTGTTTTTT. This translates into CASSLAGGAGELFF. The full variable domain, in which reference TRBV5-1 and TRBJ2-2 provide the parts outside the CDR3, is KAGVTQTPRYLIKTRGQQVTLSCSPISGHRSVSWYQQTPGQGLQFLFEYFSETQRNKGNFPGRFSGRQFSNSRSEMNVSTLELGDSALYLCASSLAGGAGELFFGEGSRLTVL.